Below are 25 T cell receptor beta chains sequenced from a single sample in a study of PD-1 blockade in classical Hodgkin lymphoma. Every single patient, without exception, relapsed after autologous stem cell transplantation, and brentuximab vedotin exposure varied. Assay used: immunoSEQ multiplex PCR; TCRdb lists only in-frame clones, some missing. The sample contains about 41,000 clones, about 85% of which appear only once. The specimen comprised peripheral blood mononuclear cells (PBMCs), sampled before the second cycle of nivolumab. These receptors were obtained from a human donor with classical Hodgkin lymphoma.

The chain links TRBV29-1 to TRBJ2-2, with 10 bases aligning to TRBD1. CDR1 and CDR2 from the germline V gene are SQVTM and ANQGSEA. The CDR3 runs to 13 residues. V dropped 6 bases and J dropped 8; count of bases not matched to a gene: 6. CDR3 loop: CSVRQGATGELFF. The CDR3 nucleotides read TGCAGCGTCAGACAGGGGGCCACTGGGGAGCTGTTTTTT.

V usage is TRBV25-1 and J usage is TRBJ2-7; TRBD1 matches at 9 bases. This CDR3 is built from 15 residues. The V segment lost 4 bases and the J segment 4 bases; nucleotides outside the gene matches: 8. Germline V gene sequence: CDR1 MGHDK, CDR2 SYGVNS. Here the CDR3 reads CASSVSGQGRYEQYF. The CDR3 region has the DNA TGTGCCAGCAGTGTGAGCGGACAGGGGAGATACGAGCAGTACTTC.

This chain joins TRBV29-1 and TRBJ2-3, with D unresolved. The germline gives CDR1 SQVTM, CDR2 ANQGSEA. The V and J ends lost 4 bases and 2 bases respectively, with 13 bases between them. The CDR3 contains 14 residues. In DNA, the CDR3 is TGCAGCGTTGCACAGACCTCAGACACAGATACGCAGTATTTT. Translation: CSVAQTSDTDTQYF.

The CDR3 protein is CASSPDRAGANVLTF. CDR3 DNA: TGCGCCAGCAGCCCGGACAGGGCTGGGGCCAACGTCCTGACTTTC. The gene calls are TRBV5-1 and TRBJ2-6; 8 positions match TRBD1. Unmatched junction bases numbered 2, after V lost 4 bases and J lost 2 bases. Germline CDR1 and CDR2: SGHRS and YFSETQ. The CDR3 has 15 residues. The complete variable domain, with remaining parts taken from reference TRBV5-1 and TRBJ2-6, reads KAGVTQTPRYLIKTRGQQVTLSCSPISGHRSVSWYQQTPGQGLQFLFEYFSETQRNKGNFPGRFSGRQFSNSRSEMNVSTLELGDSALYLCASSPDRAGANVLTFGAGSRLTVL.

The chain employs TRBV5-1 and TRBJ1-1, with D tentatively TRBD1 (5 bases). The germline V gene encodes CDR1 SGHRS and CDR2 YFSETQ. V was clipped by 5 bases and J by 1 base, with 12 bases between them. The CDR3 runs 14 residues. Here the CDR3 DNA reads TGCGCCAGCAGTCAGGGAGGCAAGAACACTGAAGCTTTCTTT. This encodes CASSQGGKNTEAFF.

The V call is TRBV18, the J call TRBJ1-5; D is ambiguous. The CDR3 loop spans 15 amino acids. Per germline, CDR1 KGHSH and CDR2 LQKENI. V shed 6 bases and J shed 1 base, with 13 bases lying between them. For the CDR3, the DNA is TGTGCCAGCTCGGGCCAGACGGTGAGCAATCAGCCCCAGCATTTT. The encoded protein is CASSGQTVSNQPQHF.

This clone was observed a few times. The rearrangement joins TRBV5-1 to TRBJ2-1; 9 bases match TRBD2. V trimming: 3 bases; J trimming: 2 bases; junction bases outside the gene matches: 9. The germline CDR1 and CDR2 sequences are SGHRS and YFSETQ. The CDR3 covers 17 residues. CDR3 coding DNA: TGCGCCAGCAGCTCGTCCTCTAGCGGGATCACCTACAATGAGCAGTTCTTC. Amino acid sequence: CASSSSSSGITYNEQFF.

The V gene is TRBV7-2, the J gene TRBJ2-1, with D perhaps matching TRBD2 (5 bases). Germline V gene sequence: CDR1 SGHTA, CDR2 FQGNSA. V lost 4 bases and J lost 10, with 14 bases in between. CDR3 length: 13 residues. This CDR3 is CASSSGLRREQFF. In DNA form, the CDR3 reads TGTGCCAGCAGCTCTGGACTTAGGCGGGAGCAGTTCTTC.

Here the CDR3 reads CASSLGQFRNYGYTF. The CDR3 DNA follows: TGTGCCAGTAGTTTGGGACAGTTTCGTAACTATGGCTACACCTTC. This rearrangement joins TRBV19 to TRBJ1-2; TRBD1 matches at 7 bases. Germline V CDR1 and CDR2: LNHDA, SQIVND (reference sequence). The CDR3 length is 15 residues. With V trimmed by 5 bases and J by 1 base, 7 bases remained unmatched.

The table lists this clone with a count of one. This chain connects TRBV19 to TRBJ1-2; maybe TRBD1 (6 bases). This CDR3 is built from 14 residues. CDR1 and CDR2 from the germline V gene are LNHDA and SQIVND (reference sequence). Trimming removed 2 bases at V and 5 bases at J, with 12 bases between. The CDR3 sequence: CASSISGGSYGYTF. CDR3 bases: TGTGCCAGTAGTATATCCGGGGGCTCTTATGGCTACACCTTC.

The chain links TRBV28 to TRBJ2-2; weak D call: TRBD2 (5 bases). This CDR3 has 14 amino acids. Trimming shortened V by 3 bases and J by 5 bases, and 10 bases separated the two germline ends. Germline V CDR1 and CDR2: MDHEN, SYDVKM. As DNA, the CDR3 is TGTGCCAGCAGTTTTCTAGCAGGAACCGGGGAGCTGTTTTTT. It translates to CASSFLAGTGELFF.

This chain uses TRBV11-2 with TRBJ2-1, with D possibly being TRBD1 (5 bases). Germline loops: CDR1 SGHAT, CDR2 FQNNGV. V lost 0 bases and J 10 bases, leaving 13 bases between the germline ends. The CDR3 runs to 14 residues. CDR3 sequence reads: CASSLEAGLREQFF. For the CDR3, the DNA is TGTGCCAGCAGCTTAGAGGCAGGGCTCCGAGAGCAGTTCTTC. The full variable domain, completed using reference TRBV11-2 and TRBJ2-1, is EAGVAQSPRYKIIEKRQSVAFWCNPISGHATLYWYQQILGQGPKLLIQFQNNGVVDDSQLPKDRFSAERLKGVDSTLKIQPAKLEDSAVYLCASSLEAGLREQFFGPGTRLTVL.

This clone was found a few times. The chain uses TRBV27 and TRBJ2-5, with 10 positions matching TRBD1. From germline, CDR1 is MNHEY and CDR2 SMNVEV (reference sequence). The CDR3 is 15 amino acids. The J segment lost 4 bases and the V segment lost 4 bases, leaving 6 bases of the junction unmatched. The CDR3 nucleotides are TGTGCCAGCAGTTCTACGACAGGGGGCGGAGAGACCCAGTACTTC. Amino acid sequence: CASSSTTGGGETQYF.

V and J are TRBV27 and TRBJ2-3, with D maybe TRBD2 (6 bases). With 5 bases removed from V and 8 bases from J, the gap between germline ends came to 11 bases. The CDR3 has 12 amino acids. Looked up from germline, CDR1 is MNHEY and CDR2 is SMNVEV (reference sequence). CDR3 sequence reads: CASSQSGGTQYF. The CDR3 coding sequence is TGTGCCAGCAGTCAGTCCGGGGGTACGCAGTATTTT.

The rearrangement uses TRBV18 and TRBJ1-5, with D tentatively TRBD1 (5 bases). CDR3 length: 14 residues. Germline V lookup: CDR1 KGHSH, CDR2 LQKENI. Trimming pared 3 bases from V and 6 bases from J, leaving 12 bases between. This chain's CDR3 is CASSPGAGSQPQHF. In nucleotides, the CDR3 is TGTGCCAGCTCACCCGGAGCAGGGTCTCAGCCCCAGCATTTT.

The genes are TRBV4-1 and TRBJ2-5, with D unresolved. Trimming took off 4 bases at V and 5 bases at J, with 14 bases between the two ends. Germline V lookup: CDR1 MGHRA, CDR2 YSYEKL. The CDR3 has 14 amino acids. The CDR3: CASSPFGFHETQYF. In DNA form, the CDR3 reads TGCGCCAGCAGCCCATTCGGGTTTCACGAGACCCAGTACTTC.

This clone was counted a single time. This chain uses TRBV10-3 with TRBJ2-3, with D unresolved. Looked up from germline, CDR1 is ENHRY and CDR2 is SYGVKD. The CDR3 runs to 15 residues. V was clipped by 3 bases and J by 1 base, with 11 bases between them. The CDR3 loop is CAISDYPQGTDTQYF. CDR3 sequence (DNA): TGTGCCATCAGTGACTACCCCCAGGGCACAGATACGCAGTATTTT.

This clone was counted a few times. This chain uses TRBV5-1 with TRBJ2-3; the D gene is possibly TRBD2 (5 bases). Trimming pared 1 base from V and 4 bases from J, leaving 13 bases between. CDR1 and CDR2 (germline): SGHRS, YFSETQ. The CDR3 spans 15 residues. CDR3 sequence reads: CASSLNSRVSDTQYF. As DNA, the CDR3 is TGCGCCAGCAGCTTGAATTCGCGGGTATCAGATACGCAGTATTTT.

This clone appeared a few times. This chain uses TRBV5-3 with TRBJ2-2; D may be TRBD2 (5 bases). TRBV5-3 qualifies as an ORF whose function is uncertain. Between the trimmed V and J ends, which lost 10 bases and 1 base, there was a span of 17 bases. The CDR3 runs 15 residues. CDR3 nucleotides: TGTGCCGGGGAGATTGGGCAGATGAACACCGGGGAGCTGTTTTTT. This translates into CAGEIGQMNTGELFF.

V usage is TRBV2 and J usage is TRBJ2-2; 11 bases are shared with TRBD2. The J segment lost 3 bases and the V segment lost 6 bases, leaving 6 bases of the junction unmatched. CDR3 length equals 16 residues. CDR1 and CDR2 (germline): SNHLY, FYNNEI. The CDR3 loop is CASRVSGGVDTGELFF. In DNA form, the CDR3 reads TGTGCCAGCAGAGTTAGCGGGGGGGTTGACACCGGGGAGCTGTTTTTT.

The chain employs TRBV15 and TRBJ2-7, with a weak D call TRBD1 (5 bases). V was pared by 0 bases and J by 4 bases, with 10 bases between. This CDR3 contains 14 residues. Germline CDR1 is LNHNV and CDR2 is YYDKDF (reference sequence). The CDR3 DNA reads TGTGCCACCAGCAGAGACAGGGCTAGTTACGAGCAGTACTTC. Translating it yields CATSRDRASYEQYF.

The chain recombines TRBV11-2 with TRBJ2-1, with D unclear. Germline CDR1 reads SGHAT; CDR2 reads FQNNGV. The CDR3 loop spans 16 amino acids. V gave up 1 base and J gave up 2 bases, with 12 bases separating them. The CDR3 DNA is TGTGCCAGCAGCTTAGGGCTAGGTAGGACCTACAATGAGCAGTTCTTC. This sequence encodes CASSLGLGRTYNEQFF.

The V and J genes are TRBV27 and TRBJ2-5; D remains ambiguous. This CDR3 has 14 amino acids. V lost 0 bases and J lost 5, with 10 bases in between. CDR1 is MNHEY, CDR2 SMNVEV, per germline (reference sequence). Here the CDR3 DNA reads TGTGCCAGCAGTTTATCGAGGCGTGGGGAGACCCAGTACTTC. This encodes CASSLSRRGETQYF.

J is TRBJ2-2 and V is TRBV6-5; 7 bases are shared with TRBD1. Germline values: CDR1 MNHEY, CDR2 SVGAGI. Unmatched junction bases numbered 3, after V lost 4 bases and J lost 1 base. This CDR3 contains 15 residues. The CDR3: CASSSGTENTGELFF. The CDR3 coding sequence is TGTGCCAGCAGTTCCGGGACAGAGAACACCGGGGAGCTGTTTTTT.

V gene TRBV4-1 combines with J gene TRBJ2-3; no definite D call. CDR1 MGHRA and CDR2 YSYEKL come from the germline V gene. Trimming left V 0 bases short and J 2 bases short, with 12 bases between. This CDR3 is 16 amino acids long. CDR3 DNA: TGCGCCAGCAGCCAAGATTATCCAGCGAACACAGATACGCAGTATTTT. The encoded protein is CASSQDYPANTDTQYF.